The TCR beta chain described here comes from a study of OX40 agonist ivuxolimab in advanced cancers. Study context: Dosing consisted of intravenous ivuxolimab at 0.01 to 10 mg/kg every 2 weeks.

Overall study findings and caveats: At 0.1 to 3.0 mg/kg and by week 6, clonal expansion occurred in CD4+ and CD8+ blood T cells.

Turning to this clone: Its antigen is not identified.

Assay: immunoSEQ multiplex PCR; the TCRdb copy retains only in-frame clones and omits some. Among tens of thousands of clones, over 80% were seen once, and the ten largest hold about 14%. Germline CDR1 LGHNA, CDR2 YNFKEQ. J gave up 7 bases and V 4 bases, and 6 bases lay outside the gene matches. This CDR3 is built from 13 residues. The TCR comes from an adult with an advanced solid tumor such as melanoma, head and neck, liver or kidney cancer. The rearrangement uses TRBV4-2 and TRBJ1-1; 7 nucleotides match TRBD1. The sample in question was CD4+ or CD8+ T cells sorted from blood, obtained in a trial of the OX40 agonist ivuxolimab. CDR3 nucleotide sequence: TGTGCCAGCAGCCGTCGGGGACAGCTTGAAGCTTTCTTT. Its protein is CASSRRGQLEAFF.